This TCR beta chain is drawn from a study of blood T cell repertoires in COVID-19 (dated by TCRdb to the early 2020s). At the level of the whole study: Recovered participants in ImmuneRACE Cohort 3 were defined as having two consecutive negative NP/OP PCR tests, clearance from a healthcare professional, or resolution of symptoms. Deeply sampled blood TCRbeta repertoires from subjects exposed to, actively infected with, or recovered from COVID-19 were included in the dataset. Samples covering the acute and convalescent phases of COVID-19 were provided by collaborators in the United States, Italy and Spain. HLA class I and class II types, where available, came from metadata supplied by the sample provider rather than from assay-based typing. Samples were obtained from the ongoing ImmuneRACE study (first 160 participants) and from 1,254 subjects provided by 6 global collaborators. The sample metadata nearly always contained a de-identified subject ID, COVID-19 status, age in years and sex. The material from the prospective study consisted of cDNA or gDNA derived from T cells, B-cell-depleted T cells, or PBMCs. The repertoires were made available in a free public database intended to serve as a resource for research on the immune response to SARS-CoV-2.

About this clone: This receptor's antigen is unknown. No base qualities exist here, and no much larger clone lies one base off it.

The investigation overall reported the following: Clinical and demographic metadata were provided uncurated, with the amount varying by source and participant.

V and J are truncated by 6 bases and 3 bases respectively, leaving an intervening sequence of 6 bases. Reading the germline V gene (reference sequence) gives CDR1 SEHNR and CDR2 FQNEAQ. The CDR3 goes from the cysteine to the phenylalanine over 11 residues. CDR3 DNA only is kept here, 33 bases in frame from base 1. The immunoSEQ Assay, a bias-controlled multiplex PCR, was used to amplify TCRbeta CDR3 regions from genomic DNA. The study's own analysis went as follows. Nucleated cell counts per sample were estimated from amplification of reference gene primers within the assay. To quantify the absolute abundance of each unique TCRbeta CDR3 rearrangement, sequence reads were collapsed and filtered. For each sample, productive Simpson clonality was calculated as the square root of Simpson's diversity index across productive rearrangements. Not all clones reach the TCRdb copy of this immuneACCESS table, which keeps in-frame sequences only. Checked studies attribute under half of the gap to unresolved V genes and leave the rest unexplained. D and trimming come from the DNA, and the V and J calls and clone size come from that table. For this sample the table gives roughly 340,000 clones, of which 70% to 90% were detected only once. The ten top clones hold about 2.1% of the sample.

Enrolling through a virtual design, the prospective study's participants ranged in age from roughly 18 to 95 years and lived across 24 United States geographic areas. In the prospective study, participants were assigned to cohorts based on the clinical history participants reported in a screening survey and a study questionnaire. In the prospective study, mobile phlebotomists collected whole blood, serum and a nasopharyngeal or oropharyngeal swab from each participant. Over an approximately 2-month period, participants in the prospective study had the option of providing additional blood draws and questionnaires. Blood samples from the prospective study were shipped frozen or at room temperature prior to DNA extraction.

The TCR sequence derives from a middle-aged man in a cohort exposed to, infected with or recovered from COVID-19 (not recorded which). The sequenced material came from PBMCs or T cells enriched from blood (not recorded which). The sequence joins TRBV7-9 to TRBJ2-7, with a weak D call of TRBD1 (5 bases match). The CDR3 protein is CASSRGYEQYF. The bases are TGTGCCAGCAGTAGGGGCTACGAGCAGTACTTC.